This T cell receptor (beta chain) originates from a study of regulatory T cells in long-lasting Graves disease. Study-wide results and caveats: With persistent disease, TRBV28, TRBJ1-2 and TRBJ2-5 were the favored segments. Persistent Graves' patients showed a TCR diversity that was lower than that of newly diagnosed ones. Whereas new patients shared 900 to 1,000 public clonotypes, persistent patients shared more, at about 3,000.

This clonotype came up many times. Antigen unknown. The germline CDR1 and CDR2 sequences are LNHDA and SQIVND (reference sequence). Trimming shortened V by 8 bases and J by 3 bases, and 14 bases separated the two germline ends. This CDR3 comprises 13 residues. The authors built TCR beta libraries using iRepertoire HTBI primers and Arm-PCR of CDR3 regions. Via MiXCR, TCRdb re-called the multiplex PCR reads, giving one row per CDR3 protein. The table has about 400,000 distinct CDR3 sequences, less than 20% seen once. The time point was: newly diagnosed GD, antithyroid drugs for less than 3 months. Researchers made the TCR library from RNA that was extracted from PBMCs.

The sample here was peripheral blood mononuclear cells (PBMCs), taken at new diagnosis, from a patient treated with antithyroid drugs. The chain couples TRBV19 to TRBJ2-7, with D maybe TRBD2 (6 bases). This clonotype was sampled from a female donor with Graves disease. CDR3 region: CASAAGLHYEQYF. The CDR3 bases are TGTGCCAGTGCGGCCGGACTACACTACGAGCAGTACTTC.